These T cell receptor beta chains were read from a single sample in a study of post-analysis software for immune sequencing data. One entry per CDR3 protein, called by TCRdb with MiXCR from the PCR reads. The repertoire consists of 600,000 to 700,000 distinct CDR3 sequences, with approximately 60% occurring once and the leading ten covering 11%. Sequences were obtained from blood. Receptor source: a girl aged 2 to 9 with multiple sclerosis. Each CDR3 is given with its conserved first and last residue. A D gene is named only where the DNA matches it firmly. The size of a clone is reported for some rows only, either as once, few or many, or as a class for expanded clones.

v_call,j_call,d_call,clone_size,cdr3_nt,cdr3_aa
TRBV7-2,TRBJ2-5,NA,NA,TGTGCCAGCAGCCCCGACCGACGGAAGACCCAGTACTTC,CASSPDRRKTQYF
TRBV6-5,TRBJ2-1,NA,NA,TGTGCCAGCAGTTCCCAACCGGGACGGTTTATCAATGAGCAGTTCTTC,CASSSQPGRFINEQFF
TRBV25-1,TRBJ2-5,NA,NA,TGTGCCAGCACCTTTCCTGGCGGAACCCAGTACTTC,CASTFPGGTQYF
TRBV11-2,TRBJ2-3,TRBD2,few,TGTGCCAGCAGCTCCCCCCTAGTCGGCGGGGGACGCACAGATACGCAGTATTTT,CASSSPLVGGGRTDTQYF
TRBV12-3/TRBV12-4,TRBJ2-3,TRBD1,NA,TGTGCCAGCAGACAGGGGGCGAGCACAGATACGCAGTATTTT,CASRQGASTDTQYF
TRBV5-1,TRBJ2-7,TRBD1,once,TGCGCCAGCAGCCCGGGACAGATCGGCTACGAGCAGTACTTC,CASSPGQIGYEQYF
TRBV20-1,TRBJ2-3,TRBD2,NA,TGCAGTGCTAGAAGACTAGCGGGAGGGCCCAGCCGAGGGAGAGATACGCAGTATTTT,CSARRLAGGPSRGRDTQYF
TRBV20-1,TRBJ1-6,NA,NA,TGCAGTGCTAGAGAGCAGAGCTCCTATAATTCACCCCTCCACTTT,CSAREQSSYNSPLHF
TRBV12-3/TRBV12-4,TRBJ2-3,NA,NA,TGTGCCAGCAGACGCGACAGAGAGGAGACAGATACGCAGTATTTT,CASRRDREETDTQYF
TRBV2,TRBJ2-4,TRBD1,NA,TGTGCCAGCAGCGGGACAGGGGCACAGAAAAACATTCAGTACTTC,CASSGTGAQKNIQYF
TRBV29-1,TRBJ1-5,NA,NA,TGCAGCGTTGAACTGGGACCGCTCCGGCCCCAGCATTTT,CSVELGPLRPQHF
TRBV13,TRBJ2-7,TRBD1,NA,TGTGCCAGCAGCCAGAGACAGGGGTTAACTGTAGACGAGCAGTACTTC,CASSQRQGLTVDEQYF
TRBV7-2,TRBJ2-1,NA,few,TGTGCCAGCAGCAAACCTAGCACCAATGAGCAGTTCTTC,CASSKPSTNEQFF
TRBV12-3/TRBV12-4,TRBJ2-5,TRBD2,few,TGTGCCAGCAGTCCCCTAGCTAGCGGGGGGTTGACCCAGTACTTC,CASSPLASGGLTQYF
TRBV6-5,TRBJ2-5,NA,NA,TGTGCCAGTAGTTACACCTTCAGGGAACAAGAGACCCAGTACTTC,CASSYTFREQETQYF
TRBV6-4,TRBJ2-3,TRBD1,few,TGTGCCAGCAGCGGGACAGGGGCACACACAGATACGCAGTATTTT,CASSGTGAHTDTQYF
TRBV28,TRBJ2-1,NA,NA,TGTGCCAGCATCCGCGTCGGGGCGTTATACAATGAGCAGTTCTTC,CASIRVGALYNEQFF